This T cell receptor (beta chain) was found in a study of cytomegalovirus exposure and HLA in healthy donors. Overall study results and limits: Relative to the approximately 700-donor mean, N-insertions were reportedly fewer in an Asian-associated ancestry cluster in a later analysis.

Primers included in the PCR were 60 Vbeta and 13 Jbeta primers. TCRdb's table, derived via immunoSEQ multiplex PCR, lists solely in-frame clones and lacks some. The profile covers some 98,000 clones, with roughly 80% appearing a single time and approximately 10% taken by the ten largest. For this clone: Its antigen is unknown.

This TCR came from a human donor in good health. The sequenced sample was PBMCs.

CDR3 protein: CASSPPGFGYNSPLHF. The CDR3, as DNA: TGTGCCAGCAGTCCCCCGGGGTTTGGGTATAATTCACCCCTCCACTTT. The rearrangement links TRBV25-1 to TRBJ1-6; no clear D. This CDR3 spans 16 amino acids. Germline V gene sequence: CDR1 MGHDK, CDR2 SYGVNS. Trimming removed 5 bases from V and 4 bases from J, with 15 bases in between.